This T cell receptor beta chain was observed in a study of blood T cell repertoires in COVID-19. Study details: T cells, B-cell-depleted T cells, or PBMCs provided the cDNA or gDNA that served as material.

Profiled with immunoSEQ multiplex PCR; TCRdb holds only in-frame clones, not every one. The sample holds under 200,000 clones; around 80% are singletons and the top ten take roughly 4%. V was clipped by 7 bases and J by 3 bases; unmatched bases: 8. This CDR3 region has 16 residues. Germline CDR1 and CDR2: SEHNR and FQNEAQ (reference sequence). The chain recombines TRBV7-9 with TRBJ2-3; 12 bases map to TRBD2. This sequence was found in a woman aged 50 to 60 in a cohort exposed to, infected with or recovered from COVID-19 (not recorded which). The sequencing sample was made of PBMCs or T cells enriched from blood (not recorded which). CDR3 amino acids: CASIPTSGGSTDTQYF. The CDR3 region has the DNA TGTGCCAGCATCCCGACTAGCGGGGGTAGTACAGATACGCAGTATTTT.